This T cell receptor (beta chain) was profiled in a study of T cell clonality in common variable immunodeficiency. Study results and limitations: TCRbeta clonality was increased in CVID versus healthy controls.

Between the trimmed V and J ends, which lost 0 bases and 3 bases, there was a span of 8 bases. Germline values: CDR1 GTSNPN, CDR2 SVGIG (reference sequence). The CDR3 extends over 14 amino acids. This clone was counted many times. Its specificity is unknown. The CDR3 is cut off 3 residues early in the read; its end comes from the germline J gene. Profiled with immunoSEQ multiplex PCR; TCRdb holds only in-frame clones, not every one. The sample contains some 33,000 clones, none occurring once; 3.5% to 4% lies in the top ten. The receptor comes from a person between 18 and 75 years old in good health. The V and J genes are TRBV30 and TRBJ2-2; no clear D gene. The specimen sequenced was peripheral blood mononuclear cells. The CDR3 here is CAWSVGGYTGELFF. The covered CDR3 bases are TGTGCCTGGAGTGTAGGCGGCTACACCGGGGAG. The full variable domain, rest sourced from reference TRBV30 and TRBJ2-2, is SQTIHQWPATLVQPVGSPLSLECTVEGTSNPNLYWYRQAAGRGLQLLFYSVGIGQISSEVPQNLSASRPQDRQFILSSKKLLLSDSGFYLCAWSVGGYTGELFFGEGSRLTVL.